This TCR beta chain was observed in a study of blood T cell repertoires in COVID-19. Study summary: Spain, Italy and the United States supplied samples that represented acute and convalescent COVID-19. PBMCs, B-cell-depleted T cells, or T cells provided the cDNA or gDNA that made up the material.

In the original workflow: Amplification from reference gene primers served as the basis for estimated nucleated cell counts. Produced via immunoSEQ multiplex PCR; TCRdb's table is partial and in-frame only. From that table come the V and J calls and clone size; the DNA was used to work out D and trimming. The table records nearly 350,000 clones, around 91% of them present only once. This CDR3 is 16 amino acids long. Trimming removed 0 bases from V and 4 bases from J; junction bases left unmatched: 6. In germline, CDR1 is LGHNA, CDR2 YSLEER. Specimen: peripheral blood. The rearrangement joins TRBV4-3 to TRBJ1-3; TRBD1 aligns across 7 bases. This sequence was found in a woman aged 18-35 years who had recovered from COVID-19. CDR3 bases: TGCGCCAGCAGCCAAGAGCTACCGGGACAGGGAAACACCATATATTTT. This codes for CASSQELPGQGNTIYF.